This entry is about one T cell receptor (beta chain). The sample comes from a study of cytomegalovirus exposure and HLA in healthy donors. As for the study in general: Clustering assigned about 80% of the 350 to 450 genotyped donors to the Caucasian-associated ancestry cluster.

The CDR3 extends over 14 amino acids. Trimming left V 7 bases short and J 7 bases short, with 17 bases between. Germline lookup yields CDR1 MRHNA and CDR2 SNTAGT. Primers included in the PCR were 60 Vbeta and 13 Jbeta primers. Profiling relied on immunoSEQ multiplex PCR, and the TCRdb table lists in-frame clones only, not all of them. The sample lists fewer than 100,000 clones; around 77% were seen once. The sample was PBMCs. The rearrangement joins TRBV6-4 to TRBJ2-1; D is possibly TRBD2 (6 bases). This receptor was taken from a man aged 35-49 years in good health and CMV-seronegative. CDR3 sequence reads: CASTLVPGGNEQFF. CDR3 sequence (DNA): TGTGCCAGCACCCTAGTGCCAGGAGGGAATGAGCAGTTCTTC.